This TCR beta chain is drawn from a study of cytomegalovirus exposure and HLA in healthy donors (TCRdb year 2017). As for the study more broadly: In an earlier analysis of about 560 of the donors, 276 Gb of sequence data and 117 million unique TCR beta sequences from about 190 million T cells were reported. Along with the roughly 670-subject first cohort, a separate validation cohort of approximately 110 different subjects was used. A later genetic analysis used genome-wide SNP genotypes for about 55% of the 666 donors, treating that subset as a discovery cohort. A later analysis re-analyzed previously published TCR beta repertoires from 666 donors and added high-resolution HLA genotyping to study TCR occurrence patterns. Every repertoire in the discovery cohort had been generated on one and the same sequencing platform. Of the 300 to 400 genotyped donors, approximately 82% fell in the genetic ancestry cluster associated with self-reported Caucasian donors. The T cell repertoires of around 730 subjects were profiled by immunosequencing and related to cytomegalovirus serostatus. In the later analysis, no new phenotypic data were used to find candidate immune exposures; instead, reliance was placed on TCR beta sequences and their occurrence across donors. Around 320 gigabases of sequencing data and approximately 84 million unique TCR sequences were included in an early release covering about 700 HLA-typed donors. The number of donors typed differed by locus, with about 629-630 for A, B, C, DRB1 and DQB1, 522 for DQA1, approximately 580 for DPA1, and some 440 for DPB1. An earlier analysis of 500 to 750 of the donors applied high-throughput TCR beta sequencing to assess whether each TCR beta V gene segment acted as functional or pseudogenic. Among roughly 370 genotyped donors of the cohort, an average of approximately 240,000 unique TCR beta nucleotide sequences were sequenced per donor, about a sixth of them non-productive. The study combined high-throughput TCR immunosequencing, statistical association of individual TCRs with disease status, and machine learning to predict cytomegalovirus infection status. Donor age, sex, ethnicity and CMV serostatus were compiled together with the repertoire data. About five DR-DQ haplotypes were treated as single units for association and clustering because of strong linkage in the cohort. Class I and class II HLA loci were covered by the typing at four-digit resolution. The study aimed to test whether signatures of past pathogen exposure could be identified by cataloging public T cell receptors. Broad study findings and their caveats: At a false discovery rate of 0.05, a later analysis linked under 20,000 TCR beta sequences to specific HLA alleles. The sequencing pipeline was judged likely to have produced a cluster of highly shared sequence variants as a technical artifact. In a later analysis, HLA-associated TCR beta chains showed more clonal expansion and lower generation probabilities than non-associated chains that were equally common. According to a later analysis, parvovirus B19, influenza, CMV and Epstein-Barr virus appeared linked to several top co-occurrence clusters. While some public TCRs were present in many individuals, most TCR sequences turned up only very rarely across donors. In the study, about 150 TCR beta chains were listed as associated with cytomegalovirus. Some IMGT-functional V segments, including TRBV6-2 and TRBV6-3, could not be distinguished by the 87-base-pair reads and were therefore excluded. A further reported finding was that TCR beta sequences accurately predicted the HLA-A and HLA-B alleles for most subjects in the first cohort. Correlated functional status among segregating V segments might be attributable to linkage disequilibrium, but an unknown experimental factor could not be ruled out. Three of the identified cytomegalovirus-associated TCR beta chains were confirmed in vitro to be specific for cytomegalovirus antigens. The classifier was reported to diagnose cytomegalovirus status with high specificity and sensitivity in both the original cohort and the validation cohort. According to a later analysis, most CMV-associated TCR beta chains appeared to be HLA-restricted, and the HLA associations seemed to be driven largely by CMV exposure. Only TCR beta chains were sequenced in this cohort, and the absence of alpha or paired-chain data limited detectable features. In a later genetic analysis, a missense DCLRE1C variant was associated with V-gene and J-gene trimming of TCR beta chains, and the association was replicated in an independent cohort. In an earlier analysis of some 640 of the donors, most TCR beta V segments were observed in productive rearrangements about 90% or about 30% of the time, broadly matching IMGT annotations. Because HLA typing was missing for some donors at each locus, association tests included only the typed subset. The presence/absence analyses assumed that sequencing depth was roughly uniform across donors, and that assumption may not be true. Strong co-occurrence of HLA alleles, especially DR and DQ, made assigning TCR associations to individual alleles difficult. According to a later analysis, TCR association rates differed among HLA loci, with DRB1 alleles showing the most associated TCRs and HLA-C alleles showing the fewest. Compared with the approximately 670-donor mean, donors in an Asian-associated ancestry cluster had fewer N-insertions in productive TCRs, according to a later genetic analysis. Because counts were too low, roughly 18 rarely observed V segments, including chromosome 9 orphons, were left out of the earlier analysis of approximately 500 of the donors. It was suggested by the authors that the approach could potentially be generalized to other disease states and immunological phenotypes. CMV serostatus was the only immune exposure information available for the cohort.

In total, approximately 700 healthy bone marrow donors made up the cohort. At the time of sampling, all cohort members were nominally healthy, though unrecorded immune exposures were likely present. The donor tested CMV seropositive, placing the donor among the roughly 300 seropositive members of the cohort. A peripheral blood sample was collected from each donor, and TCR beta sequencing was performed on peripheral blood mononuclear cells. Genomic DNA extraction from the blood cell samples was performed with the Qiagen DNeasy Blood Extraction Kit. A note on this clone: Its cognate antigen has yet to be identified. No much larger clone is present one base from it, and per-base qualities are unavailable.

Library preparation employed the immunoSEQ multiplex PCR assay. A mixture of 60 forward primers for TCR Vbeta segments and 13 reverse primers for TCR Jbeta segments was used in the multiplex PCR. Amplification of the CDR3 region of rearranged TCR beta genes was performed with a multiplex PCR assay on genomic DNA. Amplified TCR beta libraries were sequenced as 87-base-pair reads on the Illumina HiSeq System. On the study's bioinformatics: A later analysis tallied approximately 87 million unique TCR beta chains across the approximately 670 repertoires, and some 10 million of those chains were shared by two or more donors. Raw reads were error-corrected and collapsed into unique sequences by a nearest-neighbor algorithm in which closely related sequences were merged to remove PCR and sequencing errors. CDR3 sequences were aligned to IMGT reference sequences to assign V, D and J gene segments. Each retained sequence needed at least a six-nucleotide match to both a V gene segment and a J gene segment. Rearrangements were classified as productive when the CDR3 lacked stop codons and remained in frame with V and J, and all other rearrangements were classified as non-productive. CDR3 was defined according to IMGT convention as the region running from the second conserved V-encoded cysteine to the conserved J-encoded phenylalanine. The earlier analysis of more than 450 of the donors excluded sequences that lacked an unambiguous match to a single V gene segment. An earlier analysis of around 600 of the donors classified V segments as functional when productive rearrangements were above 56.7% and as segregating when the standard deviation between donors was above 5%. A statistical classification framework was built to diagnose cytomegalovirus status from the catalog of TCR beta chain sequences. In a later analysis, TCR nucleotide sequences were compared against IMGT/GENE-DB human TR gene sequences so that V and J genes could be assigned. In a later analysis, CDR3 sequences and most-parsimonious VDJ recombination scenarios were assigned using the TCRdist pipeline. A later analysis defined each TCR beta chain by its CDR3 amino acid sequence plus V-gene family, and excluded reads lacking a unique V-gene family. As a way to deal with suspected cross-contamination and a sequencing artifact, a later analysis dropped 640 or so nucleotide sequences that were highly shared and had low generation probability. For each public chain, a later analysis derived a clonal expansion index from normalized ranks of inferred template counts within each repertoire. In a later analysis, generation probabilities were computed with a VDJ recombination model fitted to out-of-frame rearrangements, and the resulting probabilities were checked against IGoR. Hypergeometric tests were used in a later analysis to score TCR-TCR, TCR-HLA and TCR-CMV co-occurrence, with a repertoire-size bias correction applied to the TCR pairs. To estimate false discovery rates, a later analysis permuted the HLA or CMV assignments 20 times. In a later analysis, co-occurring TCRs were grouped with DBSCAN, and TCRdist sequence similarity was added when clustering was performed within HLA-allele-positive subsets. Co-occurrence clustering excluded repertoires with fewer than 30,000 or more than 120,000 public chains, plus five with anomalous nucleotide sharing. TCRdb mirrors the immuneACCESS table, restricted to in-frame sequences. Some clones are absent from its copies; in checked studies, under half trace to an unresolved V gene, and the reason for the others is unknown. From that table come the V and J calls and clone size; the DNA was used to work out D and trimming. The sample has some 150,000 clones on record, around 72% of them singletons. Jointly, the top ten make up under 5.5% of the sample.

According to the germline V gene, CDR1 reads SQVTM and CDR2 reads ANQGSEA. The CDR3 starts with the cysteine, ends with the phenylalanine, and has 14 residues. Only CDR3 DNA is held: 42 bases, read in frame from base 1. The clonotype comes from a man aged 45-65 years in good health and CMV-seropositive. The sample was PBMCs. Recombination linked TRBV29-1 to TRBJ2-5; the central 9 bases match TRBD1. The J call may be in error: the DNA end matches TRBJ2-7 better. The DNA is TGCAGCGTTGCCCCTAGACAGGGGGTATACGAGCAGTACTTC. This translates into CSVAPRQGVYEQYF.